This TCR beta chain is from a study of identical twins. Study findings and constraints: The more abundant beta clonotypes in cord blood had fewer insertions, and memory repertoires did not show this. Donors were not followed over many years; analysis was cross-sectional. In zero-insertion analyses, partial confounding could arise from invariant MAIT and iNKT cells.

In germline, CDR1 is SEHNR, CDR2 FQNEAQ (reference sequence). V lost 2 bases to trimming and J lost 10 bases; unmatched junction nucleotides: 8. This CDR3 is built from 15 residues. This clonotype was seen repeatedly, ten times or more. Its antigen remains unidentified. A universal primer site came from template switching; cDNA carried unique molecular identifiers. Using its own MiXCR run on the 5' RACE reads, TCRdb lists one record per CDR3 protein. The sample records some 500,000 distinct CDR3 sequences, 12% to 15% being singletons. These same records also appear under a second study, on yellow fever vaccine responses in identical twins.

The clonotype comes from a woman in her late teens or twenties in good health. The chain carries TRBV7-9 and TRBJ2-1; 10 nucleotides agree with TRBD2. The sequenced sample consisted of CD4+ T cells sorted from blood. The DNA for the CDR3 is TGTGCCAGCAGCTTAATAAGCGGGAGGGCCTGGGAGCAGTTCTTC. Its translation: CASSLISGRAWEQFF.